The present T cell receptor (beta chain) was sequenced within a study of cytomegalovirus exposure and HLA in healthy donors. Study information: About 85 million unique TCRs from HLA-typed donors were held in an early release of data. Whole-study findings and limits: Upon later analysis, HLA-associated TCR beta chains proved more clonally expanded than other, equally common chains.

The trim removed 1 base at V and 3 bases at J, leaving 3 bases unmatched. CDR1 is SGHTS and CDR2 is YDEGEE in the germline V gene. The CDR3 has 14 amino acids. The primer mix had 60 Vbeta and 13 Jbeta primers. The data were produced by immunoSEQ multiplex PCR, yet TCRdb's version contains in-frame clones alone and is incomplete. The sample shows over 150,000 clones, 87% of them seen only once. As concerns this clone: The antigen is unknown.

Specimen: PBMCs. This clonotype originated in a girl under three years old in good health and CMV-seronegative. The chain uses TRBV5-8 and TRBJ1-1; 7 bases align to TRBD1. The CDR3 here is CASSLKGTDTEAFF. CDR3 bases: TGTGCCAGCAGCTTGAAGGGGACAGACACTGAAGCTTTCTTT.